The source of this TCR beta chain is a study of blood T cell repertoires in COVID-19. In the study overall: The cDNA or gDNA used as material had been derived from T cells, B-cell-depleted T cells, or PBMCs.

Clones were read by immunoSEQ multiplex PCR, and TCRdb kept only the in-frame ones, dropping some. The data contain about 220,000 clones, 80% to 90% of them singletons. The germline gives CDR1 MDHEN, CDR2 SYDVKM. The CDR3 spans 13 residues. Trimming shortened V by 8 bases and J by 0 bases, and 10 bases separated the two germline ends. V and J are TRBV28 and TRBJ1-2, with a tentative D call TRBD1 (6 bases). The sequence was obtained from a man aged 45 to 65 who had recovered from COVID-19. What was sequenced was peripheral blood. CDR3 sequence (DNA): TGTGCCAGCGTCGGGACACCTAACTATGGCTACACCTTC. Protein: CASVGTPNYGYTF.